This T cell receptor (beta chain) was identified in a study of graft-versus-host responses after intestinal transplantation. Study context: Recipients had multivisceral, liver-intestinal, or isolated intestinal transplants. Anti-thymocyte globulin was used for induction in all recipients, who then took tacrolimus and steroids for approximately 3 years.

Regarding the study as a whole: Investigators detected GvH clones in recipient marrow, with some emerging earlier in ileum or blood. Association was observed between peak circulating GvH clone levels and early post-transplant HvG declines.

Germline V gene sequence: CDR1 SGHDN, CDR2 FVKESK. Trimming took 0 bases from V and 1 from J, leaving 3 bases between them. The CDR3 runs 13 residues. Concerning this clone itself: No antigen is known for it.

Clones were sequenced by immunoSEQ multiplex PCR, and TCRdb holds only the in-frame ones, with some missing. Among roughly 100,000 clones listed, approximately 93% were seen once. Sequences were derived from unstimulated CD8+ T cells sorted from spleen or lymph node cells, sampled before intestinal transplant. This receptor was obtained from a human donor who received an intestinal transplant. The rearrangement uses TRBV14 and TRBJ1-2; no definite D call. Here the CDR3 reads CASSQESNYGYTF. CDR3 nucleotide sequence: TGTGCCAGCAGCCAAGAGAGTAACTATGGCTACACCTTC.